This T cell receptor (beta chain) is drawn from a study of blood T cell repertoires in COVID-19. CDR3 length: 12 amino acids. J gave up 9 bases and V 10 bases, and 4 bases lay outside the gene matches. Per germline, CDR1 MGHDK and CDR2 SYGVNS. Only in-frame clones appear in the TCRdb table, and some are missing; sequencing was by immunoSEQ multiplex PCR. Among about 93,000 clones, around 88% were seen once, and the ten largest hold approximately 19%. Sequencing was carried out using peripheral blood. This sequence joins TRBV25-1 and TRBJ2-7; 15 bases match TRBD2. The sequence was collected from a woman aged 80 or over with acute or convalescent COVID-19. CDR3 in DNA: TGTGCCATCGGACTAGCGGGGGGGCGGCAGTACTTC. It codes for CAIGLAGGRQYF.